In its sample, the clone carrying this TCR beta chain was seen many times. Treatment noted: oral pan-JAK inhibitor, 5-10 mg twice daily. Sequencing used cDNA as its template, made by extracting RNA and reverse transcribing it. Clones were sequenced by immunoSEQ multiplex PCR, and TCRdb holds only the in-frame ones, with some missing. The data hold over 150,000 clones, with more than 45% observed a single time. This sample stems from a study of CD8+ T cells in alopecia areata. Trimming stripped 5 bases from V and 0 bases from J, with 9 bases between. The V gene's germline CDR1 is SGHTA and CDR2 FQGNSA. This CDR3 contains 14 residues.

The source of this sequence is a human donor with alopecia areata. The sample here was CD4+ T cells sorted from blood, taken at week 24, from a patient treated with tofacitinib. The rearrangement links TRBV7-2 to TRBJ2-3; D gene unclear. CDR3 loop: CASSPRRSTDTQYF. The CDR3 nucleotides are TGTGCCAGCAGCCCCCGTCGGAGCACAGATACGCAGTATTTT. The full variable domain, completed using reference TRBV7-2 and TRBJ2-3, is GAGVSQSPSNKVTEKGKDVELRCDPISGHTALYWYRQSLGQGLEFLIYFQGNSAPDKSGLPSDRFSAERTGGSVSTLTIQRTQQEDSAVYLCASSPRRSTDTQYFGPGTRLTVL.